These 4 T cell receptor beta chains were sequenced from one sample in a study of cytomegalovirus exposure and HLA in healthy donors. PCR used 60 Vbeta primers and 13 Jbeta primers. The protocol was immunoSEQ multiplex PCR, while the TCRdb copy is restricted to in-frame clones and leaves out a portion. The table lists about 160,000 clones. Source material: PBMCs. These receptors came from a woman between 50 and 59 years old in good health and CMV-seronegative.

This chain links TRBV6-4 with TRBJ1-2; TRBD1 agrees at 9 bases. V lost 6 bases, J lost 7 bases, and 6 bases stayed unmatched. The CDR3 extends over 13 amino acids. CDR1 is MRHNA and CDR2 is SNTAGT in the germline V gene. The CDR3 spells CASSRDRESGYTF. CDR3 nucleotide sequence: TGTGCCAGCAGCCGGGACAGGGAGTCTGGCTACACCTTC.

The V gene is TRBV13, the J gene TRBJ2-4; weak D call: TRBD1 (5 bases). V lost 0 bases and J lost 5, with 14 bases in between. The V gene's germline CDR1 is PRHDT and CDR2 FYEKMQ (reference sequence). The CDR3 length is 16 residues. This CDR3 reads CASSLGLGQAENIQYF. The CDR3 DNA reads TGTGCCAGCAGCTTAGGTTTAGGACAAGCAGAAAACATTCAGTACTTC.

As to this clone: The sample carries other DNA sequences with the same CDR3. The V gene is TRBV18, the J gene TRBJ1-2; D is possibly TRBD1 (5 bases). This CDR3 region has 13 residues. Germline values: CDR1 KGHSH, CDR2 LQKENI. V was pared by 3 bases and J by 7 bases, with 12 bases between. The CDR3 protein is CASSPGQDGGYTF. The CDR3 DNA is TGTGCCAGCTCACCGGGGCAGGATGGTGGCTACACCTTC.

The chain recombines TRBV27 with TRBJ2-2; 7 nucleotides agree with TRBD1. The germline gives CDR1 MNHEY, CDR2 SMNVEV (reference sequence). The CDR3 has 14 residues. The junction had 9 bases not matched to a gene; V was cut back by 8 bases and J by 6 bases. CDR3 sequence: CASRVLGGAGELFF. The DNA of the CDR3 is TGTGCCAGCCGGGTTCTAGGGGGCGCCGGGGAGCTGTTTTTT.